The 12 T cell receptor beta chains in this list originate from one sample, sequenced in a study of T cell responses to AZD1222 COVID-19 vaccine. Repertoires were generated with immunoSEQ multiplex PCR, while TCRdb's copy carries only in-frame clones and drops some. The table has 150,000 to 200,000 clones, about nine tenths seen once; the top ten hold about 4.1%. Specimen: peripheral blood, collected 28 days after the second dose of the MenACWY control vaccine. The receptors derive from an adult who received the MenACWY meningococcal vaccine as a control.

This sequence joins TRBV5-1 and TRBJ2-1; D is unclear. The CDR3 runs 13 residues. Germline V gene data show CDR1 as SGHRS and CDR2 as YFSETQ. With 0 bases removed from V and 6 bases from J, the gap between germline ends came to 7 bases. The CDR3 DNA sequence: TGCGCCAGCAGCTTGGCTGTAAGCAATGAGCAGTTCTTC. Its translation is CASSLAVSNEQFF.

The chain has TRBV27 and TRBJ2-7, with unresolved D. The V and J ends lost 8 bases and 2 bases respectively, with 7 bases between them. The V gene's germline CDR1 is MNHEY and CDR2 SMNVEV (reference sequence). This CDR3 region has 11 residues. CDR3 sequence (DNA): TGTGCCAGCGGAATAGCCTACGAGCAGTACTTC. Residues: CASGIAYEQYF.

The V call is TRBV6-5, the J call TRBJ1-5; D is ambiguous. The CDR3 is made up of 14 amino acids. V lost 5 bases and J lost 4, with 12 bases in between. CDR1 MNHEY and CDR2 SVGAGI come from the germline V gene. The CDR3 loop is CASSRSGRNQPQHF. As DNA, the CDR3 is TGTGCCAGCAGTCGCTCCGGGAGGAATCAGCCCCAGCATTTT.

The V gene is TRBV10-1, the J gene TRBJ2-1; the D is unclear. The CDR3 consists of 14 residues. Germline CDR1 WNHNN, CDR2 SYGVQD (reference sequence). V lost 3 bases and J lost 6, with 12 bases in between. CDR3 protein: CASSDSLDFNEQFF. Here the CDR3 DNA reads TGCGCCAGCAGTGACTCTTTAGATTTCAATGAGCAGTTCTTC.

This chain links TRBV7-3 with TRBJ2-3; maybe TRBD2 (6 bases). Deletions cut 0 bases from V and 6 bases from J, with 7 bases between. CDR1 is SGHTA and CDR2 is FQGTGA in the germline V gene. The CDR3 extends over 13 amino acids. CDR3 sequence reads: CASSLTTSDTQYF. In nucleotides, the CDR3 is TGTGCCAGCAGCTTAACGACTAGTGATACGCAGTATTTT.

The CDR3 sequence is CASSLDGNFAEAFF. The CDR3 DNA reads as TGTGCCAGCAGTTTAGATGGGAATTTCGCTGAAGCTTTCTTT. This chain joins TRBV28 and TRBJ1-1; no firm D call. Per the germline V gene, CDR1 is MDHEN and CDR2 is SYDVKM. V was cut by 2 bases and J by 6 bases, with 13 bases left in between. The CDR3 runs 14 residues.

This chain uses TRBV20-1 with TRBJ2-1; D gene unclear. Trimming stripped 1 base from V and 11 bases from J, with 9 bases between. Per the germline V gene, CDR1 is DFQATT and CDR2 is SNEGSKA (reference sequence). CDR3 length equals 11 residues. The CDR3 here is CSARGPEKQFF. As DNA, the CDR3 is TGCAGTGCTAGAGGGCCGGAGAAGCAGTTCTTC.

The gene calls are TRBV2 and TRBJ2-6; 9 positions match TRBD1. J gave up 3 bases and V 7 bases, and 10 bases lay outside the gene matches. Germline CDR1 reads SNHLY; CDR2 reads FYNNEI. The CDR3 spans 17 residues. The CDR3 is CASNTGTGRGGANVLTF. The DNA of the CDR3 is TGTGCCAGCAACACCGGGACAGGGCGAGGTGGGGCCAACGTCCTGACTTTC.

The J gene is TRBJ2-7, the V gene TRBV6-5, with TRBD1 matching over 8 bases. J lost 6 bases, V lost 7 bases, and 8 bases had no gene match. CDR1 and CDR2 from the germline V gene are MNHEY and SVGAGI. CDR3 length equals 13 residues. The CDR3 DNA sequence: TGTGCCAGCAAACCCGACAGGGGAAGCGAGCAGTACTTC. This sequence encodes CASKPDRGSEQYF.

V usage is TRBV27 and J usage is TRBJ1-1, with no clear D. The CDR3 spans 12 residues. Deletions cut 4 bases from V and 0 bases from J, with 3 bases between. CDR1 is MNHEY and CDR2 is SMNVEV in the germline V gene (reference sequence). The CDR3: CASSSVNTEAFF. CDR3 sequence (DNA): TGTGCCAGCAGTTCAGTGAACACTGAAGCTTTCTTT.

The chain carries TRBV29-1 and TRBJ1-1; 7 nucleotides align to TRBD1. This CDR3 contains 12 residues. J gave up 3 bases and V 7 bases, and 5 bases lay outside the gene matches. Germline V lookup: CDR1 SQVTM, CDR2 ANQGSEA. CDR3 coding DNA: TGCAGCGGTAGGGACAGCTACACTGAAGCTTTCTTT. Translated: CSGRDSYTEAFF. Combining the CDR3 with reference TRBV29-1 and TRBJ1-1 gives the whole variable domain SAVISQKPSRDICQRGTSLTIQCQVDSQVTMMFWYRQQPGQSLTLIATANQGSEATYESGFVIDKFPISRPNLTFSTLTVSNMSPEDSSIYLCSGRDSYTEAFFGQGTRLTVV.

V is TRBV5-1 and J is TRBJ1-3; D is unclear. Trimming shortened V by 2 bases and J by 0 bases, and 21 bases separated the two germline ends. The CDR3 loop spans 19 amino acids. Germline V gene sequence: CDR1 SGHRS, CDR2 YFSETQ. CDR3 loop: CASSFRTSATEPSGNTIYF. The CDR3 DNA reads TGCGCCAGCAGCTTTAGAACCTCGGCGACGGAGCCCTCTGGAAACACCATATATTTT.